One sample yielded the 9 T cell receptor beta chains listed below, sequenced in a study of graft-versus-host responses after intestinal transplantation. Method: immunoSEQ multiplex PCR; TCRdb's copy keeps in-frame clones and lacks some. The sample includes roughly 97,000 clones, roughly 91% of them seen just once. Antigens of these TCRs are unknown. The source material was unstimulated CD4+ T cells sorted from spleen or lymph node cells, sampled before transplant. These receptor sequences come from a human donor who was the organ donor for an intestinal transplant.

This chain joins TRBV30 and TRBJ2-7; D gene ambiguous. Germline lookup yields CDR1 GTSNPN and CDR2 SVGIG (reference sequence). V shed 5 bases and J shed 4 bases, with 12 bases lying between them. The CDR3 has 12 residues. The CDR3 sequence is CAWSATTYEQYF. The CDR3 DNA reads as TGTGCCTGGTCTGCGACAACATACGAGCAGTACTTC.

The chain is built from TRBV30 and TRBJ2-3, with a tentative D call TRBD2 (6 bases). This CDR3 comprises 15 residues. Per the germline V gene, CDR1 is GTSNPN and CDR2 is SVGIG (reference sequence). The V end lost 0 bases, the J end lost 8 bases, and 18 bases lay between the germline ends. The CDR3 region is CAWSVGGVVSLTQYF. In DNA, the CDR3 is TGTGCCTGGAGTGTAGGAGGGGTCGTTTCTCTTACGCAGTATTTT.

This chain connects TRBV7-3 to TRBJ2-1; TRBD2 agrees at 8 bases. Germline V CDR1 and CDR2: SGHTA, FQGTGA. The V gene end was trimmed by 2 bases and the J gene end by 6 bases; junction bases not matched to a gene: 9. The CDR3 totals 16 residues. DNA of the CDR3: TGTGCCAGCAGCTTACAGGCGACTAGCGTCCTCAATGAGCAGTTCTTC. Protein sequence: CASSLQATSVLNEQFF.

This chain connects TRBV9 to TRBJ2-1; D call uncertain. Germline assignment: CDR1 SGDLS and CDR2 YYNGEE. The germline V and J ends were trimmed by 0 bases and 8 bases, with 12 bases remaining between them. This CDR3 spans 14 amino acids. The CDR3 sequence: CASSVASASDEQFF. In DNA form, the CDR3 reads TGTGCCAGCAGCGTAGCGTCCGCGTCGGATGAGCAGTTCTTC.

The chain joins TRBV18 to TRBJ2-2, with D perhaps TRBD2 (5 bases). This CDR3 region has 16 residues. The V end was cut by 6 bases, the J end by 0 bases, with 14 bases between. Germline CDR1 reads KGHSH; CDR2 reads LQKENI. CDR3 DNA: TGTGCCAGCTCTCGATCAGACTATTCGAACACCGGGGAGCTGTTTTTT. This encodes CASSRSDYSNTGELFF.

The V call is TRBV15, the J call TRBJ2-3; possibly TRBD2 for D (6 bases). This CDR3 spans 16 amino acids. Per germline, CDR1 LNHNV and CDR2 YYDKDF (reference sequence). The ends were cut back, 0 bases at V and 3 bases at J, with 13 bases in the middle. The CDR3 bases are TGTGCCACCAGCAGAGAGCGGGGAGCCCGGACAGATACGCAGTATTTT. This codes for CATSRERGARTDTQYF.

This clone was counted a single time. As DNA, the CDR3 is TGTGCCATCAGTGACGAAGGGACAGGAAACAATGAGCAGTTCTTC. Encoded protein: CAISDEGTGNNEQFF. The chain couples TRBV10-3 to TRBJ2-1; 8 positions match TRBD1. Germline CDR1 is ENHRY and CDR2 is SYGVKD. CDR3 length: 15 residues. After removal of 3 bases from V and 5 bases from J, the junction contained 6 bases not matched to a gene.

On this clone itself: The same CDR3 can be traced to other DNA sequences in this sample. V usage is TRBV9 and J usage is TRBJ2-2, with D uncertain. The CDR3 extends over 13 amino acids. Germline values: CDR1 SGDLS, CDR2 YYNGEE. With 0 bases removed from V and 4 bases from J, the gap between germline ends came to 4 bases. This CDR3 reads CASSVGVTGELFF. Written as DNA, the CDR3 is TGTGCCAGCAGCGTAGGAGTCACCGGGGAGCTGTTTTTT.

This clone was counted a few times. The chain couples TRBV6-5 to TRBJ2-1; possibly TRBD2 for D (7 bases). Germline CDR1 is MNHEY and CDR2 is SVGAGI. The CDR3 spans 15 residues. V was clipped by 5 bases and J by 4 bases, with 15 bases between them. This CDR3 reads CASSQGGGPYNEQFF. The CDR3 nucleotides read TGTGCCAGCAGTCAAGGGGGGGGGCCATACAATGAGCAGTTCTTC.